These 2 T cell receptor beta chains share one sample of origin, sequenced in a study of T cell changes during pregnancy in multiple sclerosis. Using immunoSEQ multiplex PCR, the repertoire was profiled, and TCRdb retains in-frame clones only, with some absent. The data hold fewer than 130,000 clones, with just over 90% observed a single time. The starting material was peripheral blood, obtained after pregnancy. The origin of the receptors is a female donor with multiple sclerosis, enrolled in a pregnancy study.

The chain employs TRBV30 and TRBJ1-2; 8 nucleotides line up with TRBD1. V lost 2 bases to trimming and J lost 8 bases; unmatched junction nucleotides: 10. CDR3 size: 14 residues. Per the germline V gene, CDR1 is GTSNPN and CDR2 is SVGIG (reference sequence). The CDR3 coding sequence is TGTGCCTGGAGTTTGGGAGACAGGGGCCGGGGCTACACCTTC. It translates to CAWSLGDRGRGYTF.

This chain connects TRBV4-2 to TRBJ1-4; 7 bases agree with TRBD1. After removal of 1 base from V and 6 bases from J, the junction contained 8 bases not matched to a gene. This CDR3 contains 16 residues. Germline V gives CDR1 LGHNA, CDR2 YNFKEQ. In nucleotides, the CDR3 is TGTGCCAGCAGCCAAGCCCTAGAGGGGGCCCATGAAAAACTGTTTTTT. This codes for CASSQALEGAHEKLFF.